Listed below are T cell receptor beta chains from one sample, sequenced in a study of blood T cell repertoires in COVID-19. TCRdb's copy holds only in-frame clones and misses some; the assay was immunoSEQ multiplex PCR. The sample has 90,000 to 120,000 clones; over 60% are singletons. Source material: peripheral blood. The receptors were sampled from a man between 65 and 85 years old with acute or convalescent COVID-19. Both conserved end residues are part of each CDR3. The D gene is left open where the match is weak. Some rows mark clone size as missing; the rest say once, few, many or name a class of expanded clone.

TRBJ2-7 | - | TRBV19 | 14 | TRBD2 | TGTGCCAGTAGCAGACTAGCGGGGGCCTACGAGCAGTACTTC | CASSRLAGAYEQYF
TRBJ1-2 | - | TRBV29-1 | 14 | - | TGCAGCGTTGAAGGGCAGGGCAGTAACTATGGCTACACCTTC | CSVEGQGSNYGYTF
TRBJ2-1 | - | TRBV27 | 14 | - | TGTGCCAGCAGGCAAGGCGGGAATCGCAATGAGCAGTTCTTC | CASRQGGNRNEQFF
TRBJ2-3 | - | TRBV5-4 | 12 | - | TGTGCCAGCAGCTCCTACCCAGATACGCAGTATTTT | CASSSYPDTQYF
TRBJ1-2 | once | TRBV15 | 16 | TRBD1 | TGTGCCACCAGCAGTGGGAGGCAGGGGGCCGACTATGGCTACACCTTC | CATSSGRQGADYGYTF
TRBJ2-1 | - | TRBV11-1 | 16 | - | TGTGCCAGCAGCTTAGGGAATAGGGGGGGCTACAATGAGCAGTTCTTC | CASSLGNRGGYNEQFF
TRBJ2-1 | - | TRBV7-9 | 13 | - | TGTGCCAGCAGCTTAGGGACTACAAATGAGCAGTTCTTC | CASSLGTTNEQFF
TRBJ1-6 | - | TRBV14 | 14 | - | TGTGCCAGCAGCCCGCGACAGTTAAGTTCACCCCTCCACTTT | CASSPRQLSSPLHF
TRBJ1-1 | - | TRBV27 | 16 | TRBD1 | TGTGCCAGCAGCTCGATAGGGACAGGGCTGAACACTGAAGCTTTCTTT | CASSSIGTGLNTEAFF
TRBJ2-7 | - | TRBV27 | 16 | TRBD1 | TGTGCCAGCAGTTCTTCCTCGGGACAGCGCGTCTACGAGCAGTACTTC | CASSSSSGQRVYEQYF
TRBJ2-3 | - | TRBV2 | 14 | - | TGTGCCAGCAGATTAGTAAGCGGCACAGATACGCAGTATTTT | CASRLVSGTDTQYF
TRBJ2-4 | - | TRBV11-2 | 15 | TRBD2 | TGTGCCAGCAGCCCGGGAGGCGGGGGGGCTTTCATTCAGTACTTC | CASSPGGGGAFIQYF
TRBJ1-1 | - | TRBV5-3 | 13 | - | TGTGCCAGAAGCCCGGGTGGGAACACTGAAGCTTTCTTT | CARSPGGNTEAFF
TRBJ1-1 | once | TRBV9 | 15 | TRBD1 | TGTGCCAGCAGCGTGGGGACAGGGATGAACACTGAAGCTTTCTTT | CASSVGTGMNTEAFF
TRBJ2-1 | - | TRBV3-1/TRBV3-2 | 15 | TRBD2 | TGTGCCAGTAGCGACGGGACTAGCAACTACAATGAGCAGTTCTTC | CASSDGTSNYNEQFF
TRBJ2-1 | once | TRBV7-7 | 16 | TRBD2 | TGTGCTAGCAGCTTCCGGCTAGCGGGATCCTACAATGAGCAGTTCTTC | CASSFRLAGSYNEQFF
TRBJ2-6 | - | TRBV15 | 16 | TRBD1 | TGTGCCACCAGCACGGGACAGGGGTCTGGGGCCAACGTCCTGACTTTC | CATSTGQGSGANVLTF
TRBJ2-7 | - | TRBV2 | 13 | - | TGTGCCAGCAGTGAAGACAAACACTACGAGCAGTACTTC | CASSEDKHYEQYF
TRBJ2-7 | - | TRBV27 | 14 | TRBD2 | TGTGCCAGCAGTTCACGTGGGACTAGCTTTAAGCAGTACTTC | CASSSRGTSFKQYF
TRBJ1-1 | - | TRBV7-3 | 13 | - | TGTGCCAGCAGTTTACAGGTCTACACTGAAGCTTTCTTT | CASSLQVYTEAFF
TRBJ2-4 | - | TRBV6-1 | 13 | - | TGTGCCAGCAGTGAGGTCTGGGGCAGGCCCTTATACTTC | CASSEVWGRPLYF
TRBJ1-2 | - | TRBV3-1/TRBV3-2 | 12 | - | TGTGCCACCAAATTTGAGGGCGGTGGCTACACCTTC | CATKFEGGGYTF
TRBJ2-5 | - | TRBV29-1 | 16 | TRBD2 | TGCAGCGTGGGGACTAGCGGGGCCGCAAGAGGAGAGACCCAGTACTTC | CSVGTSGAARGETQYF
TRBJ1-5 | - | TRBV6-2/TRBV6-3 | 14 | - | TGTGCCAGCAGTTACTCGACAGGTTTCCAGCCCCAGCATTTT | CASSYSTGFQPQHF
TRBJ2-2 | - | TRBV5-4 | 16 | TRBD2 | TGTGCCAGCAGTTCGGCGGGGGGATCGAACACCGGGGAGCTGTTTTTT | CASSSAGGSNTGELFF
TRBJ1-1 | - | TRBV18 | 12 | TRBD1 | TGTGCCAGCTCAAGGGACAGAGTTGAAGCTTTCTTT | CASSRDRVEAFF
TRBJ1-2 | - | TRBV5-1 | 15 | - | TGCGCCAGCAGCCTACATCTTAGGGAGGACTATGGCTACACCTTC | CASSLHLREDYGYTF
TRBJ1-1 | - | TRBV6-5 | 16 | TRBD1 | TGTGCCAGCAGTTACTCTGGACAGGCCGCTAGATCTGAAGCTTTCTTT | CASSYSGQAARSEAFF
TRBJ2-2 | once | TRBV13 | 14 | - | TGTGCCAGCAGCTTAAGAGGTAACTCCGGGGAGCTGTTTTTT | CASSLRGNSGELFF
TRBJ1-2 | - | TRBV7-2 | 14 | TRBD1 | TGTGCCAGCAGCTTCGACAGGGGGCGATATGGCTACACCTTC | CASSFDRGRYGYTF
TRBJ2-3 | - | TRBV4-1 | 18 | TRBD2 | TGCGCCAGCAGCCAGCTGGAGGGACTAGCGGGGGAGGCAGATACGCAGTATTTT | CASSQLEGLAGEADTQYF
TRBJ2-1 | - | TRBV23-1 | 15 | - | TGCGCCAGCAGTCAATGCGCAGGGATATACAATGAGCAGTTCTTC | CASSQCAGIYNEQFF
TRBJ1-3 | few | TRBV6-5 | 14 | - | TGTGCCAGCAGAGCCCGCCGTGGGGGGAACACCATATATTTT | CASRARRGGNTIYF
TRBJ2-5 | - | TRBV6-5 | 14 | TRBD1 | TGTGCCAGCAGTCGGGACAGGGGATTGGAGACCCAGTACTTC | CASSRDRGLETQYF
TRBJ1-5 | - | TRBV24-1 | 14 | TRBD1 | TGTGCCACCAGTGATGGGACAGACAATCAGCCCCAGCATTTT | CATSDGTDNQPQHF
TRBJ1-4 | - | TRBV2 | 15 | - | TGTGCCAGCAGTTTGAGGGAAGCAACTAATGAAAAACTGTTTTTT | CASSLREATNEKLFF
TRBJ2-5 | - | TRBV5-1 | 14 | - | TGCGCCAGCAGCCTCCTTGAGCGTGAAGAGACCCAGTACTTC | CASSLLEREETQYF
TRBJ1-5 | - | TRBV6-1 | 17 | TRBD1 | TGTGCCAGCAGTGGGACAGGGGGGGCGTATAGCAATCAGCCCCAGCATTTT | CASSGTGGAYSNQPQHF
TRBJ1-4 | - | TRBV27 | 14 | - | TGTGCCAGCAGCAGGGAAGCAACTAATGAAAAACTGTTTTTT | CASSREATNEKLFF
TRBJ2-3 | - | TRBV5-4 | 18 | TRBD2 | TGTGCCAGCAGCTTGGTAGGACTAGCGGGGGGGACGACAGATACGCAGTATTTT | CASSLVGLAGGTTDTQYF
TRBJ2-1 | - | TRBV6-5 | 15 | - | TGTGCCAGCAGAAAATCAGGACTTGTCTACAATGAGCAGTTCTTC | CASRKSGLVYNEQFF
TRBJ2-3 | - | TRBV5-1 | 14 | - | TGCGCCAGCAGCTTGGACCAGGGAACAGATACGCAGTATTTT | CASSLDQGTDTQYF
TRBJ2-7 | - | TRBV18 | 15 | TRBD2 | TGTGCCAGCTCACCAACCGGGACTAGGGCCTACGAGCAGTACTTC | CASSPTGTRAYEQYF
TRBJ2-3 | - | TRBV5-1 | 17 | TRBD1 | TGCGCCAGCAGCTTGGGGCCCGGGACAGGGACCACAGATACGCAGTATTTT | CASSLGPGTGTTDTQYF
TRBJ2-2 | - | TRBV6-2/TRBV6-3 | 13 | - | TGTGCCAGCAGTTACGGGCGTCCCGGGGAGCTGTTTTTT | CASSYGRPGELFF
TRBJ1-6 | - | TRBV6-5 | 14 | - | TGTGCCAGCAGTTACCTACAGGGACGTTCACCCCTCCACTTT | CASSYLQGRSPLHF
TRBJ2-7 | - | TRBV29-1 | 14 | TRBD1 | TGCAGCGTTGGGGGGCGGACAGGGGACTACGAGCAGTACTTC | CSVGGRTGDYEQYF
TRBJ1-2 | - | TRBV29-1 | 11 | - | TGCATCACCCAAGAGGGCTATGGCTACACCTTC | CITQEGYGYTF
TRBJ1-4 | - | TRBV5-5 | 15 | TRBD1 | TGTGCCAGCAGCATATCGGGACAGGCCAATGAAAAACTGTTTTTT | CASSISGQANEKLFF
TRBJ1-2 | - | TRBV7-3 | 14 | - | TGTGCCAGCAGCTTAAGTCGAACAGACTATGGCTACACCTTC | CASSLSRTDYGYTF
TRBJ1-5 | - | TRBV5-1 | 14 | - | TGCGCCAGCAGCACCAGGACAGGCAATCAGCCCCAGCATTTT | CASSTRTGNQPQHF
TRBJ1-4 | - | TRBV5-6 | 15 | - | TGTGCCAGCAGCTTTCCGGACAGTTCCAGCGAAAAACTGTTTTTT | CASSFPDSSSEKLFF
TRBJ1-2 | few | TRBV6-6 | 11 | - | TGTGCCAGCTGGCGGGAGGGGGGCTACACCTTC | CASWREGGYTF